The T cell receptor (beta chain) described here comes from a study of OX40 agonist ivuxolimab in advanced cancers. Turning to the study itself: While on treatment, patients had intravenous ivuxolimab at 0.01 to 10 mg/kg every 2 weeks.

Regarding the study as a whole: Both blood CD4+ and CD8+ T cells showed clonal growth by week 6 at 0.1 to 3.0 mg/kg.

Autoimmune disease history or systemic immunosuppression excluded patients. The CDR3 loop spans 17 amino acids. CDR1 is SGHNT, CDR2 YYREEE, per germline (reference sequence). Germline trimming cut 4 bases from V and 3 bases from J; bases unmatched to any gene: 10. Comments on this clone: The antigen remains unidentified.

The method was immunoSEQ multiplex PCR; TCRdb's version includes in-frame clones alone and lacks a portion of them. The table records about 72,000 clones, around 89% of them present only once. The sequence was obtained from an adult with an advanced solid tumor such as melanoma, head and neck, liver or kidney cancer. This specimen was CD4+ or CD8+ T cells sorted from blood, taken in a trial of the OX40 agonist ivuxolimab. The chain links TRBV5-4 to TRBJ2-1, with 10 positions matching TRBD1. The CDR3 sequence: CASSTPGTGDFYNEQFF. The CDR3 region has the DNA TGTGCCAGCAGCACACCCGGGACAGGGGATTTCTACAATGAGCAGTTCTTC.